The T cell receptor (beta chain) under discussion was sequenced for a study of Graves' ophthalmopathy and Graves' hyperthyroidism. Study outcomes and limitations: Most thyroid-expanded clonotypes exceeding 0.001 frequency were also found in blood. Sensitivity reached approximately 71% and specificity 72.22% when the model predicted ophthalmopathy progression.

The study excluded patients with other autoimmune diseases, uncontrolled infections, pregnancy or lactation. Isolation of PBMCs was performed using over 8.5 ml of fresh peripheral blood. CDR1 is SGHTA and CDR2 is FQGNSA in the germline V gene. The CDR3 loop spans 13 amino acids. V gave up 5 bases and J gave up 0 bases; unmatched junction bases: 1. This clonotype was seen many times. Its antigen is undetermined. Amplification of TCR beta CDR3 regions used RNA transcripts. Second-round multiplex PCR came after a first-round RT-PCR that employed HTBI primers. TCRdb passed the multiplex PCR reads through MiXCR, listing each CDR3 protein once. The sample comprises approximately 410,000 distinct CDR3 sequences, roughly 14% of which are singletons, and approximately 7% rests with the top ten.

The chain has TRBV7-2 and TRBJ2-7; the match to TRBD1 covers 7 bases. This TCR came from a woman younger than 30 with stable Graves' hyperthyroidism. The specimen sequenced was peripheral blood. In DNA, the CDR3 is TGTGCCAGCAGCGACAGGGCCTCCTACGAGCAGTACTTC. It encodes CASSDRASYEQYF.